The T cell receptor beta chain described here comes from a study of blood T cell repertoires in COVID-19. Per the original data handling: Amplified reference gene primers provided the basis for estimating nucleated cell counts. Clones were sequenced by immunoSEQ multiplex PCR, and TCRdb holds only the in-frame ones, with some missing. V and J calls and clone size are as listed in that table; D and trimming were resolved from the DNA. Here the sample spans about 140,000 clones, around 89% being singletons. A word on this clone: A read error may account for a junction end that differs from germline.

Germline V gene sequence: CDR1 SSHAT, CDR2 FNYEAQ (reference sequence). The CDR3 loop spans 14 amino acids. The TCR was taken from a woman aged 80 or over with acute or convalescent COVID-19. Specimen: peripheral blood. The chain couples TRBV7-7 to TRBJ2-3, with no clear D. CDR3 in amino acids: CASSLSLSTDTQYF. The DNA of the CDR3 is TGTGCTAGCAGCTTATCACTAAGCACAGATACGCAGTATTTT.